The source of this T cell receptor (beta chain) is a study of blood T cell repertoires in COVID-19. Study background: From the United States, Italy and Spain came samples of acute and convalescent COVID-19. The analysed material was cDNA or gDNA that came from T cells, B-cell-depleted T cells, or PBMCs.

The sample holds a few counts of this clone. Only in-frame clones appear in the TCRdb table, and some are missing; sequencing was by immunoSEQ multiplex PCR. In the table there are around 230,000 clones, over 70% of which are singletons. The V gene's germline CDR1 is SQVTM and CDR2 ANQGSEA. The CDR3 contains 16 residues. V gave up 6 bases and J gave up 2 bases; unmatched junction bases: 12. This chain uses TRBV29-1 with TRBJ1-4; 7 nucleotides match TRBD1. The sample consisted of peripheral blood. The receptor's source is a woman aged 80 or over with acute or convalescent COVID-19. CDR3 sequence: CSVAGQAGSTNEKLFF. CDR3 DNA sequence: TGCAGCGTCGCCGGACAGGCGGGCTCGACTAATGAAAAACTGTTTTTT.